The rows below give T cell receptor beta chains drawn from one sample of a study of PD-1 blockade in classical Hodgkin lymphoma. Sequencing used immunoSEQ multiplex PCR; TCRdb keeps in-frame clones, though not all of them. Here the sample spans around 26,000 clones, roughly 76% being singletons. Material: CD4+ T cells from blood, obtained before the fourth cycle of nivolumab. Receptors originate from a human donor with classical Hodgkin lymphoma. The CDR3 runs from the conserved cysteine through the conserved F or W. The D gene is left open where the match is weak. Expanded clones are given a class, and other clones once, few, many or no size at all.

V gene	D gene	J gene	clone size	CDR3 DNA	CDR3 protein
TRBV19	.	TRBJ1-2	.	TGTGCCAGTAGTATAGAGGCCCAGGGGTATGGCTACACCTTC	CASSIEAQGYGYTF
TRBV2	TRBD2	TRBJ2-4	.	TGTGCCAGCACTTGGACTAGCGGGGGGAAAAACATTCAGTACTTC	CASTWTSGGKNIQYF
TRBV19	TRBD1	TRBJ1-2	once	TGTGCCAGTCAATCACAGGGGGGGAACTATGGCTACACCTTC	CASQSQGGNYGYTF
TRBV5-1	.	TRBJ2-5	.	TGCGCCAGCAGCTTGGGCAGGGGAGGAGAGACCCAGTACTTC	CASSLGRGGETQYF
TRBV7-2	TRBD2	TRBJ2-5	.	TGTGCCAGCACCCGAGGCGGGGGAGAGACCCAGTACTTC	CASTRGGGETQYF
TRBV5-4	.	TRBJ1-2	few	TGTGCCAGCAGCTTGCGAGGGAATGGCTACACCTTC	CASSLRGNGYTF
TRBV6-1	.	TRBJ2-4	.	TGTGCCAGCAGTGAAAATGCCGGTAAAAACATTCAGTACTTC	CASSENAGKNIQYF
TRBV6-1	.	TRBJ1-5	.	TGTGCCACCCAGTACAGGGCGGGAAATCAGCCCCAGCATTTT	CATQYRAGNQPQHF
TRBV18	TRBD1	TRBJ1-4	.	TGTGCCAGCTCGGACGGCGGGACAGGGAATGAAAAACTGTTTTTT	CASSDGGTGNEKLFF
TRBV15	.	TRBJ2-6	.	TGTGCCACCAGCAGAGATGGCTCTGGGGCCAACGTCCTGACTTTC	CATSRDGSGANVLTF
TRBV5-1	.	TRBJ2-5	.	TGCGCCAGCAGCGTCAGGGGGGGAGGAGAGACCCAGTACTTC	CASSVRGGGETQYF
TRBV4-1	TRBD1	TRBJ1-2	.	TGCGCCAGCAGCCAGGATCCGGGGACAGGCGTCGGCTATGGCTACACCTTC	CASSQDPGTGVGYGYTF
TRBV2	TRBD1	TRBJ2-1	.	TGTGCCAGCAAGGGAGAGACAGGGGTAAGGAATGAGCAGTTCTTC	CASKGETGVRNEQFF
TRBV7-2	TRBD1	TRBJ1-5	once	TGTGCCAGCAGCCTCGTGGGACAGGCCAATCAGCCCCAGCATTTT	CASSLVGQANQPQHF
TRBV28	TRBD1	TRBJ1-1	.	TGTGCCAGCAGACAAACAGGGGGCGGGAACACTGAAGCTTTCTTT	CASRQTGGGNTEAFF
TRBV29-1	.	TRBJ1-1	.	TGCAGCGTTGAAGGGGGGAACACTGAAGCTTTCTTT	CSVEGGNTEAFF
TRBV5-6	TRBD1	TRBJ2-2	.	TGTGCCAGCAGCTTGTTGGGGACAGGGGGTCCCGGGGAGCTGTTTTTT	CASSLLGTGGPGELFF
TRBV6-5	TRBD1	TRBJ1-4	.	TGTGCCAGCAGTTACTCCGGACAGGGGACTAATGAAAAACTGTTTTTT	CASSYSGQGTNEKLFF
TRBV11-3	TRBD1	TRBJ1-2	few	TGTGCCAGCAGCTCTCGGACAGGCCAACAAATCCCCGTATTC	CASSSRTGQQIPVF
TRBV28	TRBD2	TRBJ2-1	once	TGTGCCAGCAGCAGGACTAGCGGGGACTCCTACAATGAGCAGTTCTTC	CASSRTSGDSYNEQFF
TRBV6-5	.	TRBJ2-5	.	TGTGCCAGCAGTTACCAGGGGGGCGCGGAGACCCAGTACTTC	CASSYQGGAETQYF
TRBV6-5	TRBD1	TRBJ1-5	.	TGTGCCAGCAAACCGGGACAGTATAGCAATCAGCCCCAGCATTTT	CASKPGQYSNQPQHF